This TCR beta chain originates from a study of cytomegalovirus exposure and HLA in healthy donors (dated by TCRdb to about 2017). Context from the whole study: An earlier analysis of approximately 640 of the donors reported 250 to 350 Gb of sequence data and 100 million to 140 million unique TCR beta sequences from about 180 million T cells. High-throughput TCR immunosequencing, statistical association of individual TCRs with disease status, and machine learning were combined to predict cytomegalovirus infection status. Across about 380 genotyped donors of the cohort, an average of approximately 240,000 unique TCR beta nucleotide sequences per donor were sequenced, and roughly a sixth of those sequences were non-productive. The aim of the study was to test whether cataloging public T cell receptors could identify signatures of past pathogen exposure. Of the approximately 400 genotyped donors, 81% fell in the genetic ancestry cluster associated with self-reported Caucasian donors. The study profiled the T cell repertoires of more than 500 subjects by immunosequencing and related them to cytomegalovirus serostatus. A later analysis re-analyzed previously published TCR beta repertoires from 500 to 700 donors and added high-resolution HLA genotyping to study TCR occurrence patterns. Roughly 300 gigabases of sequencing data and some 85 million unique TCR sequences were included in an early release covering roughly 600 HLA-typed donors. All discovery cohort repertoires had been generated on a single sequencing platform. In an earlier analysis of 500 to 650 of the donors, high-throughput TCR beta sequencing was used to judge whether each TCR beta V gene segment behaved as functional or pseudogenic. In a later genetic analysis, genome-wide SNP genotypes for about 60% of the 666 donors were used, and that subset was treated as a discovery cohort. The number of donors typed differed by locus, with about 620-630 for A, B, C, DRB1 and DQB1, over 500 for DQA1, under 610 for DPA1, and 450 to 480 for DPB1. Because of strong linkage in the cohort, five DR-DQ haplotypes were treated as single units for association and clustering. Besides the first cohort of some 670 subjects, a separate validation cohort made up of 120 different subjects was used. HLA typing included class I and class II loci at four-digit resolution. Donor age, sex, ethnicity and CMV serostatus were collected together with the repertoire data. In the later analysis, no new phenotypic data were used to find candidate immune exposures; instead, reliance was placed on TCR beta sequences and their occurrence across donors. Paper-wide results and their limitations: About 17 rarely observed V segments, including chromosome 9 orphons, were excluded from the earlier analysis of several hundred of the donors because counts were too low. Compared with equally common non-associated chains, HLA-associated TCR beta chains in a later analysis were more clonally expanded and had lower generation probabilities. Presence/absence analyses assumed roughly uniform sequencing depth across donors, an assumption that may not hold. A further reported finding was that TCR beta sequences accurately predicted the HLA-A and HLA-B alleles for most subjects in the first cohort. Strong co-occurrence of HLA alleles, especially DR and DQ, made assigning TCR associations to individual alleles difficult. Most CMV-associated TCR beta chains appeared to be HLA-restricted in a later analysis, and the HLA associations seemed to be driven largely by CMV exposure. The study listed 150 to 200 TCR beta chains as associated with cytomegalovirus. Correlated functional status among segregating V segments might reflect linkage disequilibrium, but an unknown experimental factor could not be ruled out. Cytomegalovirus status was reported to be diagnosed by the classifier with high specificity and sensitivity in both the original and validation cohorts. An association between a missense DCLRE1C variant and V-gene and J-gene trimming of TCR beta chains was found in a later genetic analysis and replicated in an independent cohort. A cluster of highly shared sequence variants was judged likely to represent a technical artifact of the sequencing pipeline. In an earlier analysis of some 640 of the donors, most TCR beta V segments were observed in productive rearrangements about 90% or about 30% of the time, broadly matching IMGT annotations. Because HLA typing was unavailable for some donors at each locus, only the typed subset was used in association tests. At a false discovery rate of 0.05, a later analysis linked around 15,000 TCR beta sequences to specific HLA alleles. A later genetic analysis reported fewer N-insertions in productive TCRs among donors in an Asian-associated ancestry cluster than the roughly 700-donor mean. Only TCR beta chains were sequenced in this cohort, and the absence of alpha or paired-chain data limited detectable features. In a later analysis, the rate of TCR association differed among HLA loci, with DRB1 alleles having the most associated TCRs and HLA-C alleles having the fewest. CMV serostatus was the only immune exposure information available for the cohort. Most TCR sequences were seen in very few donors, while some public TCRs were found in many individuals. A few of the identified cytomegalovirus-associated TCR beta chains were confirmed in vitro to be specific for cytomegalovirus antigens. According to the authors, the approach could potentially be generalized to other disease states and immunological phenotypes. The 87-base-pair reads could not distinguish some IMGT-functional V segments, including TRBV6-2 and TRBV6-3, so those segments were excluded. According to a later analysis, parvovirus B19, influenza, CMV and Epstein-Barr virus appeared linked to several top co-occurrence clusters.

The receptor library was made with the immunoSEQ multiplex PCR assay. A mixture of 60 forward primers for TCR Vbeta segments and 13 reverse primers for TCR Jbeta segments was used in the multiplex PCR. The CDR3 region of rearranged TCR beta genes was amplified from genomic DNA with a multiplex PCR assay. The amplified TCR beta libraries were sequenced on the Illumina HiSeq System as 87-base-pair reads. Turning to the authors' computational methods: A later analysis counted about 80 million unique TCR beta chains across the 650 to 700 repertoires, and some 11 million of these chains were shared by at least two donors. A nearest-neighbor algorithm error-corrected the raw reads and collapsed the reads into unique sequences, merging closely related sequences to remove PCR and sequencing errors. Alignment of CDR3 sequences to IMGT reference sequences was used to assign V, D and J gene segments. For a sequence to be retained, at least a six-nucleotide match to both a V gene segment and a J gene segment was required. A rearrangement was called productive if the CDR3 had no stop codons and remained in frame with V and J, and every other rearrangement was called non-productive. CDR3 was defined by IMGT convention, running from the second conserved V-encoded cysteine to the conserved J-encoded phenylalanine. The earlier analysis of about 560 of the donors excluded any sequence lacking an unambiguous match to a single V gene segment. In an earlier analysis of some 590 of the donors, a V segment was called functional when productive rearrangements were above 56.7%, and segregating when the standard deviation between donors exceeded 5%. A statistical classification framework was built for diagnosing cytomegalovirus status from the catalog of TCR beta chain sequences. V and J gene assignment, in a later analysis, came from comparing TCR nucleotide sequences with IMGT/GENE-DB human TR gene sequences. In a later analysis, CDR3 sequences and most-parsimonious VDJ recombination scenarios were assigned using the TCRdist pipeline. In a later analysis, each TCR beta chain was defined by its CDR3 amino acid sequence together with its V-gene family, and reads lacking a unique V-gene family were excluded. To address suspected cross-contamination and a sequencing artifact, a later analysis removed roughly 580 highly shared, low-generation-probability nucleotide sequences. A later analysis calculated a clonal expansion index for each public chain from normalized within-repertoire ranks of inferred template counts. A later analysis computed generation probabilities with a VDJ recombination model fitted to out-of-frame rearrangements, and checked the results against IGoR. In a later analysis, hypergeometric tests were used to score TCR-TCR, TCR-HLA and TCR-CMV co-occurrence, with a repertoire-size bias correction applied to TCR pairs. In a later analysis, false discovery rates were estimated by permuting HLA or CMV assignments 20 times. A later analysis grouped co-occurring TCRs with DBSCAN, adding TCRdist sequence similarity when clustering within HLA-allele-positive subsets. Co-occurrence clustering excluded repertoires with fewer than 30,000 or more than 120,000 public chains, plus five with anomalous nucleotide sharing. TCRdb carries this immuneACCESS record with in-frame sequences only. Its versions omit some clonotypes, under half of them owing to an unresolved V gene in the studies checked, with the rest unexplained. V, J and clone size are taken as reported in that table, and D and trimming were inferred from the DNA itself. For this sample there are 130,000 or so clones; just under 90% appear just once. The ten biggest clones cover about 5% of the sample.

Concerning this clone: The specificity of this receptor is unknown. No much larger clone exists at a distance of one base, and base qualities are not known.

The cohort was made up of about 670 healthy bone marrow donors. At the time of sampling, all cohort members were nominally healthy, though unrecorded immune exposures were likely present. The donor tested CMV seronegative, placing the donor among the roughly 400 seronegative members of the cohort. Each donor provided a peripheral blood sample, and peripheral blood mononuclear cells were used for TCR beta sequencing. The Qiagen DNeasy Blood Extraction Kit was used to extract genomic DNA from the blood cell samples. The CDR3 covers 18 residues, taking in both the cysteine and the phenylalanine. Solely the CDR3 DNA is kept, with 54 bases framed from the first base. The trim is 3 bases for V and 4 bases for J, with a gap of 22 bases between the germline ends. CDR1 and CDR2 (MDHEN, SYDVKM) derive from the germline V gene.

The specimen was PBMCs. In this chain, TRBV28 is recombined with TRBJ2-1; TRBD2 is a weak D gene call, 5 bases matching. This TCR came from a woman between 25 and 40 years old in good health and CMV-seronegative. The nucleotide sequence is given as TGTGCCAGCAGTTTTGGGTTGGGAAGTCGGGGTAGGTACAATGAGCAGTTCTTC. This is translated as CASSFGLGSRGRYNEQFF.